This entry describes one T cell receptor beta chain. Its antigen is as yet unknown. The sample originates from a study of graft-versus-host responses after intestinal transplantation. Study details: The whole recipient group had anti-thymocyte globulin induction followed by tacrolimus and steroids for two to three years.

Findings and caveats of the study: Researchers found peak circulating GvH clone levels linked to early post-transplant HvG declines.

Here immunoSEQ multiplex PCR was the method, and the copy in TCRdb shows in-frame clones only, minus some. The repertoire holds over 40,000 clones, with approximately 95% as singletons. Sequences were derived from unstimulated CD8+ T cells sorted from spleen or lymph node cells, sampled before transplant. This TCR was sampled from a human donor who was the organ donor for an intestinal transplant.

CDR3 nucleotides: TGTGCCAGCTCACCACCGGATCTTATAGGGAGGTTCGGGGACTATGGCTACACCTTC. The encoded protein is CASSPPDLIGRFGDYGYTF. This rearrangement joins TRBV18 to TRBJ1-2; no reliable D call. The CDR3 runs 19 residues. Germline lookup yields CDR1 KGHSH and CDR2 LQKENI. Trimming removed 0 bases at V and 3 bases at J, with 23 bases between.